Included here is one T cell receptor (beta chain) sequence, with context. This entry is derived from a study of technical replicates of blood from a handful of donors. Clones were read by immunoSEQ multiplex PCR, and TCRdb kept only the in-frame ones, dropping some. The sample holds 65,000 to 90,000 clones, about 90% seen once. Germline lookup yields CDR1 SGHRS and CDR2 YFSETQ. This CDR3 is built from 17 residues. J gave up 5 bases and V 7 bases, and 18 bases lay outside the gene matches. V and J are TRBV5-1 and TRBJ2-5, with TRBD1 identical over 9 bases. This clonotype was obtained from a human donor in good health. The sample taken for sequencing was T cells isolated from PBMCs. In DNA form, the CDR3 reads TGCGCCAGCCGGAGCGGGGACAGGGTTCACCTGGAGGAGACCCAGTACTTC. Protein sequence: CASRSGDRVHLEETQYF.